Listed here is a single T cell receptor (beta chain). The specificity of this receptor is unknown. No base-level quality is on record; no much larger clone is a single base apart. Looking up the germline V gene yields CDR1 SNHLY and CDR2 FYNNEI. Its CDR3 holds 12 amino acids, cysteine through phenylalanine. Only CDR3 DNA remains: 36 bases, in frame from the first base. V is shortened by 9 bases, J by 0 bases, and the region joining them spans 9 bases. The data derive from a study of shared clonotypes between healthy human individuals (TCRdb year 2020). At the level of the whole study: The cohort included a few men and a couple of women between 18 and 49 years of age. For each donor, CD4 naive and CD4 memory were each given three plates, CD8 naive was given two plates, and CD8 memory was given one plate. To estimate repertoire size and how much clonotypes are shared between individuals, the study performed deep sequencing of blood TCR repertoires from about five healthy adults. Libraries were prepared and TCR repertoires were sequenced by different laboratories using diverse techniques, in order to increase sequencing depth and limit assay-specific biases. Each donor's leukapheresis produced roughly between roughly 0.94 and 9.5 billion PBMCs.

CD8 naive samples were obtained by positive selection for CCR7 among CD45RO-negative cells, yielding a CD45RA+CCR7+ population from which TemRA cells were excluded. Donors were healthy HIV-negative adults with no recently reported acute infections or vaccinations. Only Caucasian adults living in Nashville, Tennessee, USA were represented among the donors. Blood was obtained by leukapheresis, after which PBMCs were separated by Ficoll-Histopaque density gradient centrifugation and cryopreserved in liquid nitrogen vapor phase. Analytical flow cytometry was used to check the purity and quantity of every magnetically sorted T cell population. Each sorted fraction had its genomic DNA isolated and then quantified by UV absorbance on a Nanodrop 2000c. The paper's findings and limits, for the study overall: Clonotypes shared by all four sorted-subset donors showed higher generation probabilities than non-shared clonotypes. Estimated clonotype richness was generally larger for naive than for memory subsets. Based on pairwise subsampling, the degree of clonotype sharing among donors was expected to be affected by sequencing depth. Incomplete sequencing was indicated by rarefaction of sorted-subset datasets, despite the large sequencing depth. Because the study included a small number of donors, the genetic and exposure-history diversity represented was limited. When a handful of donors were compared, the shared fraction of clonotypes was about 5% for naive CD4, around 3.5% for naive CD8, roughly 2.3% for memory CD4, and less than 0.45% for memory CD8. Sampling was restricted to blood, and TCR repertoires in tissues likely differ from the TCR repertoires found in blood.

TCR CDR3 regions were amplified from genomic DNA by multiplex PCR using the deep immunoSEQ assay. Extracted genomic DNA from each cell subset was distributed evenly across all wells of several immunoSEQ 96-well plates, and each plate was treated as a replicate. For sorted subsets, approximately 200 ng of genomic DNA, equivalent to around 31,000 T cell genomes, went into each replicate PCR. Purified libraries were measured with a Qubit 3.0 fluorometer, size-checked on a Bioanalyzer 2100, and measured again with the KAPA Library Quantification kit. Every immunoSEQ 96-well plate was sequenced on a dedicated single-read 150-cycle Illumina NextSeq 550 flow cell. Per the source publication's procedure: Because the immunoSEQ output held only junctional sequences and lacked quality scores, the filtering could not match the filtering applied to full-length reads. Sequences were annotated with PyIR, a Python wrapper for IgBLAST v1.9, and V/J genes and CDR3 were assigned using IMGT germline references. Reads with weak V/J assignments (E-value above 1e-6), missing CDR3, stop codons, out-of-frame junctions, or ambiguous translated residues were removed. A V3J clonotype was defined by an identical inferred V gene, J gene, and CDR3 amino acid sequence. Percentage overlap between repertoires was computed as shared unique clonotypes divided by the size of the smaller repertoire. Repertoire richness was assessed with RTK rarefaction, the Chao1 estimator, and Recon v2.1 estimates of unobserved clonotypes. Generation probabilities for all TCRbeta clonotypes obtained by the gDNA method from a handful of donors were computed using OLGA. TCRdb took this table from immuneACCESS and kept in-frame rearrangements with V and J called. Such tables lack part of the clones; where checked against another copy, unresolved V genes explain under half of the gap, and the rest is unexplained. The V and J calls and clone size come from that table; D and trimming were worked out from the DNA. This sample gives 550,000 to 750,000 clones in total; roughly 96% of them show up just once. Together, the top ten hold around 0.097% of the sample.

The sequence derives from a woman aged 25 to 39 in good health. Recombination joined TRBV2 with TRBJ2-7; TRBD2 is a weak D gene call, 7 bases matching. The material sequenced was naive CD8+ T cells sorted from blood. The cell subset or site label corresponds to: CD45RA+CCR7+. The CDR3 has the sequence CARGGASYEQYF. The nucleotides are TGTGCCAGGGGGGGGGCCTCCTACGAGCAGTACTTC.